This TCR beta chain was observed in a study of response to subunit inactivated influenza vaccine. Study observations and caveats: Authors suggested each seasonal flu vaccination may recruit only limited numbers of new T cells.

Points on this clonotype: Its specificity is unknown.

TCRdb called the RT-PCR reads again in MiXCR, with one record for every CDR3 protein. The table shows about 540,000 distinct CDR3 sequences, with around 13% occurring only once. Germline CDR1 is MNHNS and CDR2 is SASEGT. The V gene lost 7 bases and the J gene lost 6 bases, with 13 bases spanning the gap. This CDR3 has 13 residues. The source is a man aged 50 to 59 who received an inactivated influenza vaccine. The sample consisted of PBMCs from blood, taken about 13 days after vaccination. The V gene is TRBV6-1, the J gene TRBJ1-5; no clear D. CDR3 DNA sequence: TGTGCCAGCACTGCGCGGTTGAGTCAGCCCCAGCATTTT. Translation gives CASTARLSQPQHF.